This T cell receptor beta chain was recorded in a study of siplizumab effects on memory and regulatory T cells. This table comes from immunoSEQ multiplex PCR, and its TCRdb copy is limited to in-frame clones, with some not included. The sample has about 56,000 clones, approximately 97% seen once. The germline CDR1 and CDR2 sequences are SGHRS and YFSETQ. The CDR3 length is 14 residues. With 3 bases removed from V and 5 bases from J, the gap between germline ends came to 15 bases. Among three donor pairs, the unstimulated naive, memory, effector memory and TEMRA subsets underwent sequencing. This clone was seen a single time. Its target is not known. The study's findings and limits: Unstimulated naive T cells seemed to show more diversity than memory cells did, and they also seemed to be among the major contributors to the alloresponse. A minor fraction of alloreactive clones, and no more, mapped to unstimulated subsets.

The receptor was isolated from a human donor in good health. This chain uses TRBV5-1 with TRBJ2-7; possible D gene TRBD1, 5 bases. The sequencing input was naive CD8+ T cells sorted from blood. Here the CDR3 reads CASSWTGRGHEQYF. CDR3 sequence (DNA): TGCGCCAGCAGCTGGACGGGTAGGGGCCACGAGCAGTACTTC.